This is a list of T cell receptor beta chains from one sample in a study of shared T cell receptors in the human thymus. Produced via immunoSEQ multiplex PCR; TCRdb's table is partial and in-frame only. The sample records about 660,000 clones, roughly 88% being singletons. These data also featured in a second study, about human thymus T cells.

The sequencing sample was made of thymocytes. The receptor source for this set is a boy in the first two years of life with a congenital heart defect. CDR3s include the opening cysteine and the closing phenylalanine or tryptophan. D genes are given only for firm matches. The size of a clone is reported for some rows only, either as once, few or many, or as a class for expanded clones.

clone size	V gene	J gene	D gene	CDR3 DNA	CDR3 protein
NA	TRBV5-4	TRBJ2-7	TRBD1	TGTGCCAGCAGCTGGACAGGGGACGACGAGCAGTACTTC	CASSWTGDDEQYF
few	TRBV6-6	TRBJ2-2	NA	TGTGCCAGCAGTCAGGGGAACACCGGGGAGCTGTTTTTT	CASSQGNTGELFF
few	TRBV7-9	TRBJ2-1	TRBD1	TGTGCCAGCGGGGGGACAGGGGACTACAATGAGCAGTTCTTC	CASGGTGDYNEQFF
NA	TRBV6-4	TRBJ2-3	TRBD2	TGTGCCAGCAGTGACTCCCAGCGGGAGGTCTCAGATACGCAGTATTTT	CASSDSQREVSDTQYF
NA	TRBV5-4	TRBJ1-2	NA	TGTGCCAGCAGCTCGGGATCGTATGGCTACACCTTC	CASSSGSYGYTF
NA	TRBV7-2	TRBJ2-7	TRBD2	TGTGCCAGCAGCTTAATTGGGCGGACTAGCGGGAGCGGTCTCTACGAGCAGTACTTC	CASSLIGRTSGSGLYEQYF
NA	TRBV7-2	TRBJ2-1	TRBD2	TGTGCCAGCAGTTCCACGCTAGCGGGCGTCCGGAATGAGCAGTTCTTC	CASSSTLAGVRNEQFF
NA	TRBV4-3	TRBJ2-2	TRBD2	TGCGCCAGCAGCCAAGCTAGCGGAGCGAACACCGGGGAGCTGTTTTTT	CASSQASGANTGELFF
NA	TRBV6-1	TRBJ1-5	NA	TGTGCCAGGGGGAGAGGACGCAATCAGCCCCAGCATTTT	CARGRGRNQPQHF
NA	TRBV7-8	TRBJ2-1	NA	TGTGCCAGCAGCCCCAGACCTGTACGGGAAATCTATGAGCAGTTCTTC	CASSPRPVREIYEQFF
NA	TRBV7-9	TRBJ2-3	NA	TGTGCCATCACAGGAGGGGGCGCGGAGGGAGATACGCAGTATTTT	CAITGGGAEGDTQYF
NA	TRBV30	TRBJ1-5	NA	TGTGCCTGGAGTGTACAGGGATATCAGCCCCAGCATTTT	CAWSVQGYQPQHF
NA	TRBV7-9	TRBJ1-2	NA	TGTGCCAGCAGCCTCCCTGGCAGGACAGACCCTTATGGCTACACCTTC	CASSLPGRTDPYGYTF
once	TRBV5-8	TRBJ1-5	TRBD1	TGTGCCACCTGGGACAGGGGGCTCAATCAGCCCCAGCATTTT	CATWDRGLNQPQHF
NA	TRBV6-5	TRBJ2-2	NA	TGTGCCAGCAGAACGGGGGGCCAGACCGGGGAGCTGTTTTTT	CASRTGGQTGELFF
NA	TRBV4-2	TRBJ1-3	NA	TGTGCCAGCAGCCAAGTCGCGGAGCCCTCTGGAAACACCATATATTTT	CASSQVAEPSGNTIYF
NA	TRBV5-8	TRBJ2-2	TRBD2	TGTGCCAGCAGCGCTGCTAGCGGGAGGGCCATTAGGGCCGGGGAGCTGTTTTTT	CASSAASGRAIRAGELFF
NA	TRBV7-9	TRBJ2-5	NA	TGTGCCAGCAGCTTAATGGGTGGTCGTAGGGGAAAGACCCAGTACTTC	CASSLMGGRRGKTQYF
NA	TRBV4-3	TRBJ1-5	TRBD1	TGCGTCAGCAGCCAAGACCTGGACAGGGATGGGCCGGGCAATCAGCCCCAGCATTTT	CVSSQDLDRDGPGNQPQHF
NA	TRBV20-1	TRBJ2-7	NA	TGCAGTGCTGCCCAAAGGAGTAAACAGTACTTC	CSAAQRSKQYF
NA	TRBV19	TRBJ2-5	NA	TGTGCCAGTAGCCTTACAGGGGGGGGAGAGACCCAGTACTTC	CASSLTGGGETQYF
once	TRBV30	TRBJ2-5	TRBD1	TGTGCCTGGAGACAGGGGGCCGAAGAGACCCAGTACTTC	CAWRQGAEETQYF
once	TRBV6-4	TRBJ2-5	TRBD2	TGTGCCAGCAGTGACTCGAGGTGGAGTAGCGGGATGGAGACCCAGTACTTC	CASSDSRWSSGMETQYF
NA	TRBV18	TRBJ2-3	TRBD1	TGTGCCAGCTCACCAAAGGAGGAGACAGGGGCCCCAGATACGCAGTATTTT	CASSPKEETGAPDTQYF
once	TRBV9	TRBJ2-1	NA	TGTGCCAGCAGCGACCGAGCGGGACACCCGAATTACAATGAGCAGTTCTTC	CASSDRAGHPNYNEQFF
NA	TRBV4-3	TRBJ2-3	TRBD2	TGCGCCAGCAGCCATGTTGGGACTAGCGGACTCACAGATACGCAGTATTTT	CASSHVGTSGLTDTQYF
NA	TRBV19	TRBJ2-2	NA	TGTGCCAGTAGTATCGCCCCCGGGGTTCCCACCGGGGAGCTGTTTTTT	CASSIAPGVPTGELFF
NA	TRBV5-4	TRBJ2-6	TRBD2	TGTGCCAGCAGCCTGTACGCGGGAGGGCTGGGTGGGGCCAACGTCCTGACTTTC	CASSLYAGGLGGANVLTF
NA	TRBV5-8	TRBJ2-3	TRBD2	TGTGCCAGCAGCCGTCAGGACTATCCGGGACTAGCCTGGGATACGCAGTATTTT	CASSRQDYPGLAWDTQYF
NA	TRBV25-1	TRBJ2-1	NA	TGTGCCAGCAACGGACAGCCTTCCTCCTACAATGAGCAGTTCTTC	CASNGQPSSYNEQFF
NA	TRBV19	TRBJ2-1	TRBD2	TGTGCCAGTAGCCTAGCGGGAGATGGGTACAATGAGCAGTTCTTC	CASSLAGDGYNEQFF
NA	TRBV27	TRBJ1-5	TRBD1	TGTGCCAGCAGTCCCGGGACAGGGACCGACTATAGCAATCAGCCCCAGCATTTT	CASSPGTGTDYSNQPQHF
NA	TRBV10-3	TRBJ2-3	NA	TGTGCCATCAGTGTGTTGGACAGGGAGGGAGGGACAGATACGCAGTATTTT	CAISVLDREGGTDTQYF
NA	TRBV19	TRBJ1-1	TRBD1	TGTGCCAGTAGTATATGGACAGGGCGTGAAGCTTTCTTT	CASSIWTGREAFF
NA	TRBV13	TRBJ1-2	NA	TGTGCCAGCAGCCCCGCGTCCGGCGGGGGGGATGGCTACACCTTC	CASSPASGGGDGYTF
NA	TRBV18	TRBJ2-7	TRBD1	TGTGCCAGCTCACCTGGACAGGGCGTGGGGTACGAGCAGTACTTC	CASSPGQGVGYEQYF
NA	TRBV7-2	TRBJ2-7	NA	TGTGCCAGCAGCTTAGAGGAAGGGGGACCCTACGAGCAGTACTTC	CASSLEEGGPYEQYF
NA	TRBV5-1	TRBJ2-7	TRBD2	TGCGCCAGCAGCGGGGGACTAGCGGGGGACTACGAGCAGTACTTC	CASSGGLAGDYEQYF
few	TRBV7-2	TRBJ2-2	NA	TGTGCCAGCAGCCCCGCGAACACCGGGGAGCTGTTTTTT	CASSPANTGELFF
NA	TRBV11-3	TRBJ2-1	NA	TGTGCCAGCAGCTTCGGGAGCGGAAGCTCCTACAATGAGCAGTTCTTC	CASSFGSGSSYNEQFF
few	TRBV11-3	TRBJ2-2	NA	TGTGCCAGCAGCGGTAATACAGGGTACACCGGGGAGCTGTTTTTT	CASSGNTGYTGELFF
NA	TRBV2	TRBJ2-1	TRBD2	TGTGCCAGCAGTGAATTGGGACTAGCGGGAGACATCAATGAGCAGTTCTTC	CASSELGLAGDINEQFF
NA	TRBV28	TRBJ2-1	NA	TGTGCCAGCAGTTCCACAGGGCGAAGCCTAATCTACAATGAGCAGTTCTTC	CASSSTGRSLIYNEQFF
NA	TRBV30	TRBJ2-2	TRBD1	TGTGCCTGGAAAGGACAGGGCACCGGGGAGCTGTTTTTT	CAWKGQGTGELFF
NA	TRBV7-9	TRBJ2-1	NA	TGTGCCAGCAGCTTAGCGCGCCCAGAGACGGGCAATGAGCAGTTCTTC	CASSLARPETGNEQFF
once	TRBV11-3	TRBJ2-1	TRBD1	TGTGCCAGCAGCTTCGACGGACAGGGGGCTGTTGGTGAGCAGTTCTTC	CASSFDGQGAVGEQFF
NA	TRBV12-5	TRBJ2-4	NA	TGTGCTAGTGGTCCACAGCGGGCCCCGGGAAACATTCAGTACTTC	CASGPQRAPGNIQYF
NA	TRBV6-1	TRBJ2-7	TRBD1	TGTGCCAGCGCCTCCGGGACAGGGGTTTCCTACGAGCAGTACTTC	CASASGTGVSYEQYF
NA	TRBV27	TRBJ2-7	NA	TGTGCCAGCAGTTCCCCTTCCCAGCAGTACTTC	CASSSPSQQYF
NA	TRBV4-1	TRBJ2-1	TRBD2	TGCGCCAGCAGCCAAGATGACTCTAGCGGGAGGGCCAATGAGCAGTTCTTC	CASSQDDSSGRANEQFF
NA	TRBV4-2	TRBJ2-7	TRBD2	TGTGCCAGCAGCCAAGGGACTAGCGGGGCCACCTACGAGCAGTACTTC	CASSQGTSGATYEQYF
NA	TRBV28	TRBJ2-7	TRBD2	TGTGCCAGCAGTTTACGCTTAGCGGGAGAGTTATGGGAATACGAGCAGTACTTC	CASSLRLAGELWEYEQYF
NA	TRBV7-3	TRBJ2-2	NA	TGTGCCAGCAGCTCGGACACTCGAGAACGGACCGGGGAGCTGTTTTTT	CASSSDTRERTGELFF
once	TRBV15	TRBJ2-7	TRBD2	TGTGCCACCAGCAGAGTGGGTCTCAAGGCTAGCGGTACAGTTTCCTACGAGCAGTACTTC	CATSRVGLKASGTVSYEQYF
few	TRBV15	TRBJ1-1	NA	TGTGCCACCAGCAGAGATCCCGACACTGAAGCTTTCTTT	CATSRDPDTEAFF
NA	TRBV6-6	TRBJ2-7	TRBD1	TGTGCCAGCAGAGACAGGGGGCTGAACGAGCAGTACTTC	CASRDRGLNEQYF
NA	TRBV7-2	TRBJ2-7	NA	TGTGCCAGCAGCTCCACTTCCTACGAGCAGTACTTC	CASSSTSYEQYF
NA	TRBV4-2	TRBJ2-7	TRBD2	TGTGCCAGCAGCCCCACTAGCGGGAGAGGCCACGAGCAGTACTTC	CASSPTSGRGHEQYF